These T cell receptor beta chains were read from a single sample in a study of glioma-infiltrating T cells. TCRdb processed the multiplex PCR reads anew with MiXCR; each CDR3 protein has one entry. The profile shows fewer than 250,000 distinct CDR3 sequences, around 30% of them singletons. The sample was glioma tissue, nonneoplastic brain tissue, or PBMCs (not recorded which). Every receptor here comes from a human donor with low-grade glioma or glioblastoma, undergoing nonglioma brain surgery, or in good health (not recorded which). Both conserved end residues are trimmed from each CDR3.

V	J	CDR3
TRBV29-1	TRBJ1-3	SVSTGVNTIY
TRBV7-8	TRBJ1-5	ASSLMDSRNQPQH
TRBV20-1	TRBJ2-1	SADSYNEQF
TRBV6-5	TRBJ2-5	ASSYARDDTETQY
TRBV19	TRBJ2-7	ASSPPGLEEQY
TRBV19	TRBJ1-5	ASRIKLDLNNQPQH
TRBV28	TRBJ2-1	ASSDGQSNEQF
TRBV4-1	TRBJ2-7	ASSPQGVTGNSYEQY
TRBV6-6	TRBJ2-2	ASSYLAGGTGELF
TRBV4-2	TRBJ1-1	ASSQGGVLNTEAF